This T cell receptor (beta chain) was recovered during a study of CD8+ T cells in alopecia areata. CDR3 size: 15 residues. The germline gives CDR1 GTSNPN, CDR2 SVGIG (reference sequence). With V trimmed by 2 bases and J by 6 bases, 10 bases remained unmatched. The treatment was: oral pan-JAK inhibitor, 5-10 mg twice daily. Once RNA had been extracted, it was reverse transcribed into cDNA to act as the sequencing template. Sequencing used immunoSEQ multiplex PCR; TCRdb keeps in-frame clones, though not all of them. In the table there are about 190,000 clones, about 60% of which are singletons. The sequence derives from a human donor with alopecia areata. The chain has TRBV30 and TRBJ2-7, with 10 bases identical to TRBD1. Sequenced here: CD8+ T cells sorted from blood, sampled at week 24, from a patient treated with tofacitinib. CDR3 sequence: CAWSPPGQGLLEQYF. CDR3 sequence (DNA): TGTGCCTGGAGTCCACCGGGACAGGGGCTTCTCGAGCAGTACTTC.